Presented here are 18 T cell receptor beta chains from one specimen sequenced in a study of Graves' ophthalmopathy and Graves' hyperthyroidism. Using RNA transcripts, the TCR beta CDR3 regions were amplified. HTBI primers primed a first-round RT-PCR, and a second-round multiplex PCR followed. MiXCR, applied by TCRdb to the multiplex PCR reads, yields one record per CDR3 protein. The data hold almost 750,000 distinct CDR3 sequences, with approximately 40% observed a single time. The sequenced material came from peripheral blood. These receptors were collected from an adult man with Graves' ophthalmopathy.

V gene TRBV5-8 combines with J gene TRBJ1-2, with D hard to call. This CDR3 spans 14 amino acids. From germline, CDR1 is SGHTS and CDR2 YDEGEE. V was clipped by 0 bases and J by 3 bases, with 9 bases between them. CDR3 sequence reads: CASSLEVDYYGYTF. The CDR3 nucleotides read TGTGCCAGCAGCTTGGAAGTGGACTACTATGGCTACACCTTC. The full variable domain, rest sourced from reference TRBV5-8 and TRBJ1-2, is EAGVTQSPTHLIKTRGQQATLRCSPISGHTSVYWYQQALGLGLQFLLWYDEGEERNRGNFPPRFSGRQFPNYSSELNVNALELEDSALYLCASSLEVDYYGYTFGSGTRLTVV.

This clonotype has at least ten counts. The CDR3 region has the DNA TGTGCCAGCAGTGTCGGACTAGCGGGGACCGGGGAGCTGTTTTTT. Translated: CASSVGLAGTGELFF. V gene TRBV2 combines with J gene TRBJ2-2, with 12 bases matching TRBD2. Germline assignment: CDR1 SNHLY and CDR2 FYNNEI. Trimming removed 4 bases from V and 5 bases from J; junction bases left unmatched: 2. The CDR3 has 15 amino acids.

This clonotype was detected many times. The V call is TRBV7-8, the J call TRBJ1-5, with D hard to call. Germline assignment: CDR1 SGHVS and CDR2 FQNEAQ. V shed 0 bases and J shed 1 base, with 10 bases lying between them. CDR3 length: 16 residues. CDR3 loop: CASSLAWSGSNQPQHF. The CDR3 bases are TGTGCCAGCAGCTTAGCGTGGAGTGGGAGCAATCAGCCCCAGCATTTT.

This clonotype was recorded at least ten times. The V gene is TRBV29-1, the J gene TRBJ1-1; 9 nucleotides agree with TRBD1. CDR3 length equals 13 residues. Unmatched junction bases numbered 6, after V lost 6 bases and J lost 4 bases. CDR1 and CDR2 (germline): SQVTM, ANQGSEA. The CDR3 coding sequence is TGCAGCGTCGTGACAGGGGGTCTCACTGAAGCTTTCTTT. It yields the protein CSVVTGGLTEAFF.

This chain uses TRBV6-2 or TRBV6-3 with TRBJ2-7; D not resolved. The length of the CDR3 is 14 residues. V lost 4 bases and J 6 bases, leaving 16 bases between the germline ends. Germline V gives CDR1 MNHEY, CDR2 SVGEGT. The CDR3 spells CASSCDSPSSEQYF. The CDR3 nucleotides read TGTGCCAGCAGTTGCGACTCCCCGAGCAGCGAGCAGTACTTC.

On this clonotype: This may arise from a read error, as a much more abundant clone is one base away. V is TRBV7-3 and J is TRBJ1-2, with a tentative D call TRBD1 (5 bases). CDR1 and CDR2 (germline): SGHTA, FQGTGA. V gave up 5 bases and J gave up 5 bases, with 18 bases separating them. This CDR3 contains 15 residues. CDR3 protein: CASSPGEGSSYGYTF. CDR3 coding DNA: TGTGCCAGCAGCCCCGGCGAGGGGTCTAGTTATGGCTACACCTTC.

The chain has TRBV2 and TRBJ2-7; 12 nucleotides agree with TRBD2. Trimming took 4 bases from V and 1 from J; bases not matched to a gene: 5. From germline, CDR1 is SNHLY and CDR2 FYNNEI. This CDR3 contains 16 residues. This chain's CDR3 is CASSARTSGDSYEQYF. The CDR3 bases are TGTGCCAGCAGTGCTCGGACTAGCGGGGATTCCTACGAGCAGTACTTC.

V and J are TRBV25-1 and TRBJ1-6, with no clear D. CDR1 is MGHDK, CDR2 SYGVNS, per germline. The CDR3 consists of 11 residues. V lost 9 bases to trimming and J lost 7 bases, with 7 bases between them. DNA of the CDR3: TGTGCCAGAGAGGCGAATTCACCCCTCCACTTT. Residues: CAREANSPLHF.

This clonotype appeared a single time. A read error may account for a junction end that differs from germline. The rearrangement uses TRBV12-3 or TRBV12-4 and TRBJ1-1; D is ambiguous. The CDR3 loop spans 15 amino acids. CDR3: CASSFRTDLNTEASF. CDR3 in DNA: TGTGCCAGCAGTTTCAGGACGGACCTTAACACTGAAGCTTCCTTT.

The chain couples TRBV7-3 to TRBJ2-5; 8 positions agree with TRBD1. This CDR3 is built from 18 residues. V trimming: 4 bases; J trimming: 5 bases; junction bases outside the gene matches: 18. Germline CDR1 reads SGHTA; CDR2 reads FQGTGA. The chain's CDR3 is CASSSLPCGQGARETQYF. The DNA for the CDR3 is TGTGCCAGCAGCTCCCTCCCATGCGGGCAGGGGGCCAGGGAGACCCAGTACTTC.

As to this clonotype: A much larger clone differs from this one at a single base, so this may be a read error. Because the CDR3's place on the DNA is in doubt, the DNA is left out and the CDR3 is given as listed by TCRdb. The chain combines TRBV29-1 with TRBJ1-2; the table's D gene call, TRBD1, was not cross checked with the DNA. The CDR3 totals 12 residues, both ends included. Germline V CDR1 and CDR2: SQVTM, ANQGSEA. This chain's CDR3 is CSERDTDYGCTF.

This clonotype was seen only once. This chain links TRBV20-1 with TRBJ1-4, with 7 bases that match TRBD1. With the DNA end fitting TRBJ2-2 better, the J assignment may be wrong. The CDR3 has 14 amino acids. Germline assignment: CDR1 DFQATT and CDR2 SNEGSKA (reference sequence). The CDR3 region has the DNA TGCAGTGCCAACAGGGGCGGGTACACCGGGGAGCTGTTTTTT. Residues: CSANRGGYTGELFF.

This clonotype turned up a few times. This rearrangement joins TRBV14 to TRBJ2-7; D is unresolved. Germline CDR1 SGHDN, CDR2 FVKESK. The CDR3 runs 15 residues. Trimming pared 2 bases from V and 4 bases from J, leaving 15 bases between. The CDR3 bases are TGTGCCAGCAGCCAATTGGCTAAGGGTGGGTACGAGCAGTACTTC. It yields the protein CASSQLAKGGYEQYF.

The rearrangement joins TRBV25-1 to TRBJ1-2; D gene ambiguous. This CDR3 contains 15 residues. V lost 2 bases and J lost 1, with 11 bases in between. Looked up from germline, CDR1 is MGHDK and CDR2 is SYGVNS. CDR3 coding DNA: TGTGCCAGCAGTGAAAAAGGGTTCGGTAACTATGGCTACACCTTC. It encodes CASSEKGFGNYGYTF.

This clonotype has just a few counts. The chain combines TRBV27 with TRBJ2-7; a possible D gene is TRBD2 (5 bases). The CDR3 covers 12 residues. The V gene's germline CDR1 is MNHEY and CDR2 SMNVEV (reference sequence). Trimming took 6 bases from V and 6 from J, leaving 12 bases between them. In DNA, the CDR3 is TGTGCCAGCAGGAATCCTAGCTCCGAGCAGTACTTC. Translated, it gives CASRNPSSEQYF.

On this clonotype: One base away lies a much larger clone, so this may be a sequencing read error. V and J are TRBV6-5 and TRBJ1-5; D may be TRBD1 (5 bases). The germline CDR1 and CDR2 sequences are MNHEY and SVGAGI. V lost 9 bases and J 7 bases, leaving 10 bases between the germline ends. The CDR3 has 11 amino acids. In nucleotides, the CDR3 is TGTGCCAGTGGTCAGGGCCAGCCCCAGCATTTT. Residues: CASGQGQPQHF.

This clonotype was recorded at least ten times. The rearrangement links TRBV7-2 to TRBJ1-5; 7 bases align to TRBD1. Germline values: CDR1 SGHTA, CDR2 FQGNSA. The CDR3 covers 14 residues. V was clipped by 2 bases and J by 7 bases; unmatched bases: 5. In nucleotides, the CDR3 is TGTGCCAGCAGCTTATTTACAGGGGACCAGCCCCAGCATTTT. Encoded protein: CASSLFTGDQPQHF. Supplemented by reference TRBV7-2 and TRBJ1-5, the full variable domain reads GAGVSQSPSNKVTEKGKDVELRCDPISGHTALYWYRQSLGQGLEFLIYFQGNSAPDKSGLPSDRFSAERTGGSVSTLTIQRTQQEDSAVYLCASSLFTGDQPQHFGDGTRLSIL.

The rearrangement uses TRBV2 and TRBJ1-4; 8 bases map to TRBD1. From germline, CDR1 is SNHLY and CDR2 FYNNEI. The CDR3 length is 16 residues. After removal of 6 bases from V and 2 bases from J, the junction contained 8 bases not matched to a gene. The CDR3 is CASSLTGDMTNEKLFF. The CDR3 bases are TGTGCCAGCAGCCTGACAGGGGATATGACTAATGAAAAACTGTTTTTT. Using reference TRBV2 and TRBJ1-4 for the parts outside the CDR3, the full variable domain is EPEVTQTPSHQVTQMGQEVILRCVPISNHLYFYWYRQILGQKVEFLVSFYNNEISEKSEIFDDQFSVERPDGSNFTLKIRSTKLEDSAMYFCASSLTGDMTNEKLFFGSGTQLSVL.